The 28 T cell receptor beta chains below all came from one sample that was sequenced in a study of PD-L1 blockade in urothelial cancer (dated by TCRdb to 2016 to 2017). Receptor amplification or capture employed the immunoSEQ multiplex PCR assay. TCRdb stores this immuneACCESS table with in-frame sequences only. Part of the clones is absent; in the studies checked, under half of the shortfall reflects unresolved V genes, and no reason is known for the rest. Within this sample are tens of thousands of clones, with around nine tenths of them counted one time only. The ten largest clones capture about 8% of the sample. Sequenced here: PBMCs, sampled around atezolizumab (anti-PD-L1) treatment. These TCRs come from a man aged 55 to 69 with urothelial cancer.

The rearrangement joins TRBV7-8 to TRBJ2-3; D gene ambiguous. The germline CDR1 and CDR2 sequences are SGHVS and FQNEAQ. The CDR3 spans 14 residues. V was pared by 1 base and J by 4 bases, with 9 bases between. The CDR3 DNA reads TGTGCCAGCAGCTTAGAATTTGGCTCAGATACGCAGTATTTT. Encoded protein: CASSLEFGSDTQYF. Full variable domain (missing parts from reference TRBV7-8 and TRBJ2-3): GAGVSQSPRYKVAKRGQDVALRCDPISGHVSLFWYQQALGQGPEFLTYFQNEAQLDKSGLPSDRFFAERPEGSVSTLKIQRTQQEDSAVYLCASSLEFGSDTQYFGPGTRLTVL.

The chain carries TRBV19 and TRBJ1-5, with 11 bases lining up with TRBD1. J lost 2 bases, V lost 1 base, and 7 bases had no gene match. This CDR3 comprises 18 residues. Germline CDR1 and CDR2: LNHDA and SQIVND (reference sequence). CDR3 amino acids: CASSIGPGTGGGNQPQHF. The CDR3 DNA follows: TGTGCCAGTAGTATAGGCCCCGGGACAGGGGGAGGCAATCAGCCCCAGCATTTT. Variable domain in full (rest from reference TRBV19 and TRBJ1-5): DGGITQSPKYLFRKEGQNVTLSCEQNLNHDAMYWYRQDPGQGLRLIYYSQIVNDFQKGDIAEGYSVSREKKESFPLTVTSAQKNPTAFYLCASSIGPGTGGGNQPQHFGDGTRLSIL.

The chain links TRBV7-8 to TRBJ1-5; D may be TRBD1 (5 bases). Trimming removed 2 bases at V and 0 bases at J, with 11 bases between. The CDR3 loop spans 16 amino acids. Germline V CDR1 and CDR2: SGHVS, FQNEAQ. The CDR3 loop is CASSLNRTNSNQPQHF. CDR3 bases: TGTGCCAGCAGCTTAAATCGGACAAATAGCAATCAGCCCCAGCATTTT.

V and J are TRBV4-2 and TRBJ2-2; 9 positions match TRBD2. The CDR3 runs to 17 residues. The junction had 9 bases not matched to a gene; V was cut back by 0 bases and J by 7 bases. CDR1 is LGHNA, CDR2 YNFKEQ, per germline. The CDR3 nucleotides read TGTGCCAGCAGCCAAGAAAGCGGGGGGTTCCGGGGCGGGGAGCTGTTTTTT. Translated, it gives CASSQESGGFRGGELFF.

V is TRBV7-5 and J is TRBJ1-6; TRBD1 is the table's D call and was not checked against the DNA. TRBV7-5 is given as a pseudogene. This CDR3 is 16 amino acids long. The CDR3 spells CARSPRLHSYNSPLHF. The CDR3 nucleotides read TGTGCCAGAAGCCCTCGGCTCCACAGCTATAATTCACCCCTCCACTTT.

The chain employs TRBV9 and TRBJ2-1; 10 nucleotides align to TRBD2. V lost 0 bases to trimming and J lost 5 bases; unmatched junction nucleotides: 14. CDR1 and CDR2 from the germline V gene are SGDLS and YYNGEE. The CDR3 is 19 amino acids. The CDR3 sequence is CASSVALASSGGRDNEQFF. In DNA, the CDR3 is TGTGCCAGCAGCGTAGCCTTAGCGTCTAGCGGGGGCCGTGACAATGAGCAGTTCTTC.

The chain has TRBV5-1 and TRBJ1-4; weak D call: TRBD1 (6 bases). Trimming took off 3 bases at V and 3 bases at J, with 9 bases between the two ends. Germline lookup yields CDR1 SGHRS and CDR2 YFSETQ. The CDR3 length is 14 residues. The CDR3 bases are TGCGCCAGCAGCTCTCGGACAGCTAATGAAAAACTGTTTTTT. It encodes CASSSRTANEKLFF. The full variable domain, completed using reference TRBV5-1 and TRBJ1-4, is KAGVTQTPRYLIKTRGQQVTLSCSPISGHRSVSWYQQTPGQGLQFLFEYFSETQRNKGNFPGRFSGRQFSNSRSEMNVSTLELGDSALYLCASSSRTANEKLFFGSGTQLSVL.

The V and J genes are TRBV30 and TRBJ2-5; 13 bases align to TRBD2. V dropped 1 base and J dropped 6; count of bases not matched to a gene: 8. The CDR3 has 16 amino acids. Germline lookup yields CDR1 GTSNPN and CDR2 SVGIG (reference sequence). Here the CDR3 reads CAWSGRTSGGWKTQYF. In DNA form, the CDR3 reads TGTGCCTGGAGTGGCCGGACTAGCGGGGGTTGGAAGACCCAGTACTTC.

This clone was recorded a few times. The rearrangement joins TRBV10-2 to TRBJ2-7; 10 bases line up with TRBD2. This CDR3 spans 15 amino acids. The ends lost 6 bases at V and 1 base at J; junction bases unmatched: 6. Germline lookup yields CDR1 WSHSY and CDR2 SAAADI. This CDR3 is CASRRGLAESYEQYF. The CDR3 nucleotides are TGCGCCAGCAGGCGCGGACTAGCGGAGTCCTACGAGCAGTACTTC.

This sequence joins TRBV9 and TRBJ1-4, with 9 bases that match TRBD1. V gave up 0 bases and J gave up 8 bases; unmatched junction bases: 8. Germline V gene sequence: CDR1 SGDLS, CDR2 YYNGEE. CDR3 length: 16 residues. The CDR3 region is CASSVGMRQGGEKLFF. The CDR3 DNA reads as TGTGCCAGCAGCGTAGGGATGAGACAGGGGGGAGAAAAACTGTTTTTT.

The gene calls are TRBV2 and TRBJ2-1; D may be TRBD2 (5 bases). CDR3 length: 14 amino acids. Germline V lookup: CDR1 SNHLY, CDR2 FYNNEI. Deletions cut 8 bases from V and 3 bases from J, with 14 bases between. CDR3 coding DNA: TGTGCCAGCGAGCCGGGAACGGGCTACAATGAGCAGTTCTTC. This translates into CASEPGTGYNEQFF.

This clone was counted once. This chain uses TRBV15 with TRBJ1-3; D possibly corresponds to TRBD1 (5 bases). The CDR3 totals 13 residues. Deletions cut 0 bases from V and 6 bases from J, with 6 bases between. Germline V lookup: CDR1 LNHNV, CDR2 YYDKDF (reference sequence). The CDR3 coding sequence is TGTGCCACCAGCAGAGACAGGGAAAACACCATATATTTT. Its translation is CATSRDRENTIYF.

The genes are TRBV9 and TRBJ2-3, with D tentatively TRBD1 (6 bases). This CDR3 has 15 amino acids. Germline CDR1 and CDR2: SGDLS and YYNGEE. The V and J ends lost 4 bases and 1 base respectively, with 13 bases between them. The CDR3 spells CASSLEGVRTDTQYF. CDR3 nucleotide sequence: TGTGCCAGCAGCTTAGAGGGGGTTCGCACAGATACGCAGTATTTT.

The V gene is TRBV18, the J gene TRBJ2-1, with TRBD2 identical over 12 bases. Germline loops: CDR1 KGHSH, CDR2 LQKENI. This CDR3 is built from 17 residues. The trim removed 3 bases at V and 8 bases at J, leaving 11 bases unmatched. CDR3 DNA sequence: TGTGCCAGCTCACCCCGCGGACCTAGCGGGGGGGCCCATGAGCAGTTCTTC. Its translation is CASSPRGPSGGAHEQFF.

The chain joins TRBV11-3 to TRBJ2-5, with 8 bases fitting TRBD2. V lost 1 base to trimming and J lost 2 bases; unmatched junction nucleotides: 6. Germline V gene data show CDR1 as SGHNT and CDR2 as YENEEA. This CDR3 has 16 amino acids. CDR3 sequence: CASSLVSGGQQETQYF. The CDR3 DNA is TGTGCCAGCAGCTTAGTATCGGGGGGGCAACAAGAGACCCAGTACTTC.

The chain has TRBV6-1 and TRBJ1-6; D ambiguous. Trimming took 5 bases from V and 5 from J, leaving 10 bases between them. This CDR3 contains 14 residues. Looked up from germline, CDR1 is MNHNS and CDR2 is SASEGT. The CDR3 protein is CASSNPGNNSPLHF. CDR3 nucleotides: TGTGCCAGCAGTAACCCCGGGAATAATTCACCCCTCCACTTT.

The V gene is TRBV15, the J gene TRBJ1-2, with a weak D call TRBD1 (5 bases). V lost 1 base, J lost 4 bases, and 10 bases lay in between. Germline lookup yields CDR1 LNHNV and CDR2 YYDKDF (reference sequence). This CDR3 comprises 14 residues. In DNA form, the CDR3 reads TGTGCCACCAGCAGAGCAGGCCAGGGCTATGGCTACACCTTC. It is translated as CATSRAGQGYGYTF.

In this sample, this clone turned up a few times. The chain is built from TRBV6-1 and TRBJ1-5; 8 bases align to TRBD1. CDR3 length equals 13 residues. CDR1 and CDR2 (germline): MNHNS, SASEGT. Trimming removed 4 bases from V and 5 bases from J; junction bases left unmatched: 1. The CDR3 spells CASSVDRDQPQHF. The CDR3 DNA follows: TGTGCCAGCAGTGTGGACAGGGATCAGCCCCAGCATTTT.

The chain uses TRBV7-2 and TRBJ2-7, with 9 bases that match TRBD2. The germline CDR1 and CDR2 sequences are SGHTA and FQGNSA. V was pared by 8 bases and J by 4 bases, with 15 bases of the junction left unmatched. The CDR3 loop spans 16 amino acids. Here the CDR3 reads CASRWRAGGKKYEQYF. DNA for the CDR3: TGTGCCAGCCGTTGGCGGGCGGGGGGGAAGAAATACGAGCAGTACTTC.

This chain joins TRBV10-1 and TRBJ1-1, with D maybe TRBD1 (5 bases). Germline V gene data show CDR1 as WNHNN and CDR2 as SYGVQD (reference sequence). The CDR3 sequence is 13 residues long. V was shortened by 5 bases and J by 1 base, with 8 bases between the two germline ends. In nucleotides, the CDR3 is TGCGCCAGCAGTAGGACACCGAACACTGAAGCTTTCTTT. Translating gives CASSRTPNTEAFF.

This chain connects TRBV6-1 to TRBJ1-6, with TRBD1 as a possible D gene (5 bases). CDR3 length equals 13 residues. CDR1 and CDR2 from the germline V gene are MNHNS and SASEGT. The V gene lost 3 bases and the J gene lost 8 bases, with 8 bases spanning the gap. Written as DNA, the CDR3 is TGTGCCAGCAGTGACAGGGCGGATTCACCCCTCCACTTT. It yields the protein CASSDRADSPLHF.

This chain's CDR3 is CASSFLGEGGANVLTF. The CDR3 DNA sequence: TGTGCCAGCAGTTTTTTGGGGGAGGGGGGGGCCAACGTCCTGACTTTC. The J gene is TRBJ2-6, the V gene TRBV6-5; 7 bases line up with TRBD2. The V gene's germline CDR1 is MNHEY and CDR2 SVGAGI. There are 16 residues in the CDR3. The V gene end was trimmed by 4 bases and the J gene end by 4 bases; junction bases not matched to a gene: 7.

This clone is a singleton in its sample. This sequence joins TRBV27 and TRBJ2-3; D is perhaps TRBD2 (6 bases). The CDR3 consists of 12 residues. Germline-derived CDR1 and CDR2 are MNHEY and SMNVEV (reference sequence). The V gene lost 2 bases and the J gene lost 8 bases, with 8 bases spanning the gap. CDR3 DNA sequence: TGTGCCAGCAGTTTAGCGGGAACTACGCAGTATTTT. Amino acid sequence: CASSLAGTTQYF.

This rearrangement joins TRBV14 to TRBJ2-7; possible D gene TRBD2, 5 bases. Germline CDR1 reads SGHDN; CDR2 reads FVKESK. V lost 0 bases and J lost 1, with 13 bases in between. The CDR3 is made up of 16 amino acids. CDR3 residues: CASSQETGIPSYEQYF. The CDR3 DNA is TGTGCCAGCAGCCAAGAAACCGGGATCCCATCCTACGAGCAGTACTTC.

The rearrangement links TRBV6-5 to TRBJ1-2; D is perhaps TRBD1 (6 bases). This CDR3 is 15 amino acids long. V lost 5 bases to trimming and J lost 4 bases, with 17 bases between them. Germline V lookup: CDR1 MNHEY, CDR2 SVGAGI. The CDR3 sequence is CASSPRQDSFYGYTF. CDR3 in DNA: TGTGCCAGCAGTCCCCGACAGGATTCGTTCTATGGCTACACCTTC.

The rearrangement joins TRBV28 to TRBJ2-7; 12 bases align to TRBD1. The V and J ends lost 5 bases and 5 bases, in that order; junction bases with no gene match: 7. The CDR3 spans 15 residues. The germline gives CDR1 MDHEN, CDR2 SYDVKM. CDR3: CASSIAGTGGHEQYF. DNA of the CDR3: TGTGCCAGCAGTATAGCCGGGACAGGGGGCCACGAGCAGTACTTC.

There are a few counts of this clone. V gene TRBV9 combines with J gene TRBJ1-1; TRBD1 matches at 10 bases. V lost 2 bases, J lost 1 base, and 5 bases stayed unmatched. This CDR3 comprises 16 residues. In germline, CDR1 is SGDLS, CDR2 YYNGEE. CDR3 sequence: CASSVTGGGGNTEAFF. As DNA, the CDR3 is TGTGCCAGCAGCGTGACAGGGGGCGGTGGGAACACTGAAGCTTTCTTT.

The chain combines TRBV27 with TRBJ2-7, with 8 bases that match TRBD1. There are 12 residues in the CDR3. V lost 5 bases to trimming and J lost 6 bases; unmatched junction nucleotides: 3. In germline, CDR1 is MNHEY, CDR2 SMNVEV (reference sequence). CDR3 DNA sequence: TGTGCCAGCAGTCCGACAGGGGTCGAGCAGTACTTC. It encodes CASSPTGVEQYF.